Shown below are 22 T cell receptor beta chains from a single sample sequenced in a study of CD8+CD57+ T cells in acquired aplastic anemia. TCR beta VDJ combinations and CDR3 sequences were profiled from genomic DNA. TCRdb passed the reads through MiXCR, listing each CDR3 protein once. Of more than 150,000 distinct CDR3 sequences in the sample, approximately 46% were seen once. The specimen sequenced was sorted CD4+, CD8+, or CD8+CD57+ T cells (not recorded which) from PBMCs. The receptors derive from a human donor in good health.

Notes on this clonotype: A much larger clone differs from this one at a single base, so this may be a read error. J is TRBJ2-5 and V is TRBV9, with D perhaps matching TRBD1 (6 bases). CDR3 length: 19 residues. Trimming shortened V by 4 bases and J by 2 bases, and 27 bases separated the two germline ends. CDR1 and CDR2 from the germline V gene are SGDLS and YYNGEE. CDR3 in DNA: TGTGCCAGCAGCCTTCCCGTACCCCCTTACCGGGACAAGCAAGAGACCCAGTACTTC. It translates to CASSLPVPPYRDKQETQYF.

In this sample, this clonotype turned up many times. This chain links TRBV19 with TRBJ2-3, with D unclear. Per the germline V gene, CDR1 is LNHDA and CDR2 is SQIVND (reference sequence). The V and J ends lost 4 bases and 10 bases respectively, with 12 bases between them. This CDR3 comprises 12 residues. This CDR3 reads CASSSHADPQYF. The CDR3 nucleotides read TGTGCCAGTAGTAGCCACGCGGATCCGCAGTATTTT. Based on the CDR3 plus reference TRBV19 and TRBJ2-3, the full variable domain is DGGITQSPKYLFRKEGQNVTLSCEQNLNHDAMYWYRQDPGQGLRLIYYSQIVNDFQKGDIAEGYSVSREKKESFPLTVTSAQKNPTAFYLCASSSHADPQYFGPGTRLTVL.

The chain employs TRBV24-1 and TRBJ2-2; 7 bases map to TRBD1. The V segment lost 3 bases and the J segment 6 bases; nucleotides outside the gene matches: 3. Germline V CDR1 and CDR2: KGHDR, SFDVKD. This CDR3 is 14 amino acids long. In nucleotides, the CDR3 is TGTGCCACCAGTGATACGACAGGGCCCGGGGAGCTGTTTTTT. Protein: CATSDTTGPGELFF.

This clonotype was picked up many times. CDR3 protein: CASSYSAGYAYEQYF. DNA for the CDR3: TGTGCCAGCAGCTATTCAGCGGGATATGCCTACGAGCAGTACTTC. The chain links TRBV5-5 to TRBJ2-7, with TRBD2 matching 7 bases. Germline CDR1 and CDR2: SGHKS and YYEKEE (reference sequence). The CDR3 totals 15 residues. V gave up 3 bases and J gave up 2 bases; unmatched junction bases: 8.

This clonotype was picked up many times. The V and J genes are TRBV6-1 and TRBJ2-5, with 8 bases lining up with TRBD1. The germline V gene encodes CDR1 MNHNS and CDR2 SASEGT. V shed 1 base and J 4 bases; nucleotides not matched to a gene: 5. CDR3 length: 15 residues. CDR3 in DNA: TGTGCCAGCAGTGAAGAGGTCAGGGGGCGAGAGACCCAGTACTTC. Protein sequence: CASSEEVRGRETQYF.

This rearrangement joins TRBV20-1 to TRBJ2-5; weak D call: TRBD2 (6 bases). Germline-derived CDR1 and CDR2 are DFQATT and SNEGSKA (reference sequence). Between the trimmed V and J ends, which lost 3 bases and 4 bases, there was a span of 12 bases. CDR3 length: 13 residues. CDR3 in DNA: TGCAGTGCTAGCGGGAGTCAAGGAGAGACCCAGTACTTC. Residues: CSASGSQGETQYF.

This clonotype has at least ten counts. V is TRBV2 and J is TRBJ2-2; 7 nucleotides match TRBD1. The CDR3 sequence is 14 residues long. The J segment lost 5 bases and the V segment lost 7 bases, leaving 7 bases of the junction unmatched. CDR1 and CDR2 from the germline V gene are SNHLY and FYNNEI. The CDR3 loop reads CASKGGFGTGELFF. In nucleotides, the CDR3 is TGTGCCAGCAAAGGGGGCTTTGGAACCGGGGAGCTGTTTTTT.

Note on this clonotype: This may come from a read error, since a much larger clone is one base off. This sequence joins TRBV4-1 and TRBJ1-5, with D uncertain. The length of the CDR3 is 16 residues. CDR1 and CDR2 (germline): MGHRA, YSYEKL. The CDR3 nucleotides are TGCGCCAGCAGCCAGGTTACTAGGGCAAGTAATCAGCCCCGGCATTTT. The encoded protein is CASSQVTRASNQPRHF.

This clonotype was seen many times. This chain links TRBV10-3 with TRBJ1-1; weak D call: TRBD1 (6 bases). This CDR3 is built from 15 residues. Per the germline V gene, CDR1 is ENHRY and CDR2 is SYGVKD. V lost 6 bases and J lost 0, with 14 bases in between. CDR3 region: CAISDTGKMNTEAFF. The CDR3 DNA follows: TGTGCCATCAGCGACACAGGGAAAATGAACACTGAAGCTTTCTTT.

The chain couples TRBV6-4 to TRBJ2-7; the D gene could be TRBD1 or TRBD2 (5 bases each). The V and J ends lost 0 bases and 2 bases respectively, with 11 bases between them. Germline CDR1 MRHNA, CDR2 SNTAGT. The CDR3 is 15 amino acids. The chain's CDR3 is CASSDSIGATYEQYF. In nucleotides, the CDR3 is TGTGCCAGCAGTGACTCGATCGGGGCCACCTACGAGCAGTACTTC.

The gene calls are TRBV6-1 and TRBJ1-4, with TRBD1 identical over 8 bases. Germline CDR1 is MNHNS and CDR2 is SASEGT. The V segment lost 8 bases and the J segment 7 bases; nucleotides outside the gene matches: 12. This CDR3 has 15 residues. The chain's CDR3 is CASSLRTGYSEKLFF. The CDR3 DNA reads as TGTGCCAGCTCGTTGCGGACAGGGTATAGTGAAAAACTGTTTTTT.

This clonotype was observed once. The V and J genes are TRBV20-1 and TRBJ2-3, with D tentatively TRBD1 (5 bases). Trimming removed 4 bases at V and 3 bases at J, with 8 bases between. Germline V lookup: CDR1 DFQATT, CDR2 SNEGSKA (reference sequence). CDR3 length: 12 residues. The CDR3 bases are TGCAGTGCTAAAGGGGATACAGATACGCAGTATTTT. This translates into CSAKGDTDTQYF.

CDR3 nucleotides: TGCGCCAGCAGCTTGGTCGATTTCTACGAGCAGTTCTTC. Its translation: CASSLVDFYEQFF. The chain carries TRBV5-1 and TRBJ2-1, with D unclear. CDR1 is SGHRS, CDR2 YFSETQ, per germline. The germline V and J ends were trimmed by 0 bases and 10 bases, with 11 bases remaining between them. CDR3 length equals 13 residues.

This clonotype has just a few counts. A much more abundant neighbour one base away suggests this may be a read error. The gene calls are TRBV14 and TRBJ1-1; 8 bases match TRBD1. The V gene's germline CDR1 is SGHDN and CDR2 FVKESK. There are 15 residues in the CDR3. V was clipped by 5 bases and J by 1 base; unmatched bases: 6. CDR3 protein: CASSRTGTANTEAFF. In nucleotides, the CDR3 is TGTGCCAGCAGCAGGACAGGGACGGCGAACACTGAAGCTTTCTTT. Complete variable domain (other parts from reference TRBV14 and TRBJ1-1): EAGVTQFPSHSVIEKGQTVTLRCDPISGHDNLYWYRRVMGKEIKFLLHFVKESKQDESGMPNNRFLAERTGGTYSTLKVQPAELEDSGVYFCASSRTGTANTEAFFGQGTRLTVV.

This clonotype has ten or more counts. The chain uses TRBV20-1 and TRBJ2-5; 10 bases are a match to TRBD1. V dropped 3 bases and J dropped 5; count of bases not matched to a gene: 6. Per the germline V gene, CDR1 is DFQATT and CDR2 is SNEGSKA (reference sequence). CDR3 size: 14 residues. The CDR3 DNA follows: TGCAGTGCTAGTCCTGGACAGGGGGGCGAGACCCAGTACTTC. Translation: CSASPGQGGETQYF.

The table lists this clonotype with many counts. The chain is built from TRBV20-1 and TRBJ2-5; D is possibly TRBD2 (5 bases). The CDR3 covers 13 residues. Trimming took off 1 base at V and 4 bases at J, with 10 bases between the two ends. The germline gives CDR1 DFQATT, CDR2 SNEGSKA (reference sequence). The CDR3 is CSARVATGETQYF. DNA for the CDR3: TGCAGTGCTAGAGTAGCGACGGGAGAGACCCAGTACTTC.

V and J are TRBV2 and TRBJ2-7, with D perhaps matching TRBD2 (6 bases). The CDR3 contains 13 residues. V lost 11 bases and J 4 bases, leaving 18 bases between the germline ends. From germline, CDR1 is SNHLY and CDR2 FYNNEI. The CDR3 is CASGLNGLYEQYF. The CDR3 region has the DNA TGTGCCTCGGGACTGAATGGACTATACGAGCAGTACTTC.

This sequence joins TRBV2 and TRBJ2-1; 10 bases line up with TRBD2. CDR1 and CDR2 (germline): SNHLY, FYNNEI. V gave up 5 bases and J gave up 8 bases; unmatched junction bases: 12. This CDR3 is 16 amino acids long. CDR3 amino acids: CASSYQSGGALDEQFF. The CDR3 nucleotides are TGTGCCAGCAGTTATCAGAGCGGGGGGGCCCTAGATGAGCAGTTCTTC. Drawing the rest from reference TRBV2 and TRBJ2-1, the complete variable domain is EPEVTQTPSHQVTQMGQEVILRCVPISNHLYFYWYRQILGQKVEFLVSFYNNEISEKSEIFDDQFSVERPDGSNFTLKIRSTKLEDSAMYFCASSYQSGGALDEQFFGPGTRLTVL.

The V gene is TRBV10-1, the J gene TRBJ2-7; 8 bases agree with TRBD1. This CDR3 has 14 amino acids. From germline, CDR1 is WNHNN and CDR2 SYGVQD (reference sequence). The junction had 11 bases not matched to a gene; V was cut back by 7 bases and J by 6 bases. The CDR3 sequence is CASILDRDPLEQYF. CDR3 DNA sequence: TGCGCCAGCATACTGGACAGGGATCCCCTCGAGCAGTACTTC.

The sample holds a few counts of this clonotype. The chain carries TRBV3-1 and TRBJ2-7; TRBD2 matches 7 bases. V was clipped by 2 bases and J by 0 bases; unmatched bases: 4. The germline gives CDR1 LGHDT, CDR2 YNNKEL (reference sequence). CDR3 length: 15 residues. Here the CDR3 reads CASSQTGRSSYEQYF. CDR3 nucleotide sequence: TGTGCCAGCAGCCAAACCGGGAGGAGCTCCTACGAGCAGTACTTC.

The rearrangement uses TRBV19 and TRBJ2-2; tentative D call: TRBD2 (5 bases). Germline lookup yields CDR1 LNHDA and CDR2 SQIVND (reference sequence). CDR3 length: 12 residues. V lost 4 bases and J lost 7, with 7 bases in between. CDR3 in amino acids: CASSTSGGELFF. The CDR3 DNA is TGTGCCAGTAGTACGAGCGGCGGGGAGCTGTTTTTT.

The chain couples TRBV6-5 to TRBJ1-4, with D hard to call. The CDR3 spans 13 residues. Trimming removed 6 bases at V and 6 bases at J, with 11 bases between. Germline V gene sequence: CDR1 MNHEY, CDR2 SVGAGI. The CDR3 coding sequence is TGTGCCAGCAGCCCTCGTCAGGATGAAAAACTGTTTTTT. Protein sequence: CASSPRQDEKLFF.